One sample yielded the 4 T cell receptor beta chains listed below, sequenced in a study of blood T cell repertoires in COVID-19. Profiling relied on immunoSEQ multiplex PCR, and the TCRdb table lists in-frame clones only, not all of them. The sample lists about 150,000 clones, 65% to 90% seen once, with 9.5% to 13% in the top ten. The sample was peripheral blood. The receptors derive from a woman aged 60-75 years with COVID-19, enrolled during active disease.

The V gene is TRBV18, the J gene TRBJ2-3; D may be TRBD1 (6 bases). V lost 1 base and J lost 2, with 16 bases in between. This CDR3 has 17 residues. CDR1 and CDR2 from the germline V gene are KGHSH and LQKENI. CDR3 in amino acids: CASSPRPRTAFTDTQYF. CDR3 nucleotides: TGTGCCAGCTCACCACGACCGAGGACAGCTTTCACAGATACGCAGTATTTT.

This clone appeared once. V is TRBV5-1 and J is TRBJ1-4; D is unclear. The ends were cut back, 2 bases at V and 4 bases at J, with 6 bases in the middle. Germline CDR1 SGHRS, CDR2 YFSETQ. The CDR3 extends over 13 amino acids. The CDR3: CASSFTDNEKLFF. CDR3 DNA sequence: TGCGCCAGCAGCTTTACAGATAATGAAAAACTGTTTTTT.

This clone occurred once. V usage is TRBV7-9 and J usage is TRBJ2-5; D is possibly TRBD2 (5 bases). V gave up 5 bases and J gave up 10 bases, with 8 bases separating them. This CDR3 is built from 10 residues. Germline V gives CDR1 SEHNR, CDR2 FQNEAQ (reference sequence). The CDR3 sequence: CASSEGYQYF. The CDR3 nucleotides read TGTGCCAGCAGCGAGGGATACCAGTACTTC.

CDR3 region: CASSPRGGLNSPLHF. CDR3 coding DNA: TGTGCCAGTAGCCCTCGGGGGGGCTTGAATTCACCCCTCCACTTT. The chain links TRBV19 to TRBJ1-6; a weak D match, TRBD1 (6 bases). The germline gives CDR1 LNHDA, CDR2 SQIVND (reference sequence). Trimming took 6 bases from V and 7 from J, leaving 16 bases between them. This CDR3 is built from 15 residues. The whole variable domain, remainder taken from reference TRBV19 and TRBJ1-6, is DGGITQSPKYLFRKEGQNVTLSCEQNLNHDAMYWYRQDPGQGLRLIYYSQIVNDFQKGDIAEGYSVSREKKESFPLTVTSAQKNPTAFYLCASSPRGGLNSPLHFGNGTRLTVT.